A single TCR beta chain is shown here with its context. Antigen: not known. CDR3 length: 15 residues. V dropped 0 bases and J dropped 1 base, with 13 bases sitting between them. Germline V gene sequence: CDR1 DFQATT, CDR2 SNEGSKA (reference sequence). The sample is drawn from a study of response to subunit inactivated influenza vaccine. Study results and caveats: The authors put forward the suggestion that each seasonal influenza vaccination may bring in only a limited number of new T cells.

TCRdb fed the RT-PCR reads into MiXCR, producing one record per CDR3 protein. Of about 520,000 distinct CDR3 sequences listed, approximately 7.7% were seen once; the top ten hold over 10%. The sequenced sample was PBMCs from blood, obtained around 25 months after vaccination. V is TRBV20-1 and J is TRBJ2-7; D possibly corresponds to TRBD2 (5 bases). This TCR was recovered from a man between 50 and 75 years old who received an inactivated influenza vaccine. For the CDR3, the DNA is TGCAGTGCTAGAGATCGGGATCTGGGTTCCTACGAGCAGTACTTC. Protein: CSARDRDLGSYEQYF.